This T cell receptor beta chain was sequenced during a study of T-cell reconstitution after alpha-beta-depleted transplantation in children. Study-level results: T-cell counts and diversity were attributed mostly to newly produced T cells one year after transplant.

The table lists this clonotype with many counts. Its target is unknown. Preparing the TCRbeta library involved the use of unique molecular identifiers. TCRdb used MiXCR to reprocess the PCR reads, holding one entry per CDR3 protein. The sample lists about 110,000 distinct CDR3 sequences, about 6.5% occurring once. The sequence derives from a male patient aged 2-15 years who had a stem cell transplant for acute lymphoblastic leukemia, so the T cells may come from the graft donor. Sequenced here: PBMCs, mostly from graft donor cells, sampled 360 days after TCRalphabeta/CD19-depleted stem cell transplant.

The CDR3 loop reads CASSSIIPYEQYF. The CDR3 DNA is TGTGCCAGCAGTTCGATAATTCCCTACGAGCAGTACTTC. The chain uses TRBV3-1 and TRBJ2-7; unclear D gene. The CDR3 extends over 13 amino acids. The germline V gene encodes CDR1 LGHDT and CDR2 YNNKEL (reference sequence). V was cut by 6 bases and J by 2 bases, with 11 bases left in between.